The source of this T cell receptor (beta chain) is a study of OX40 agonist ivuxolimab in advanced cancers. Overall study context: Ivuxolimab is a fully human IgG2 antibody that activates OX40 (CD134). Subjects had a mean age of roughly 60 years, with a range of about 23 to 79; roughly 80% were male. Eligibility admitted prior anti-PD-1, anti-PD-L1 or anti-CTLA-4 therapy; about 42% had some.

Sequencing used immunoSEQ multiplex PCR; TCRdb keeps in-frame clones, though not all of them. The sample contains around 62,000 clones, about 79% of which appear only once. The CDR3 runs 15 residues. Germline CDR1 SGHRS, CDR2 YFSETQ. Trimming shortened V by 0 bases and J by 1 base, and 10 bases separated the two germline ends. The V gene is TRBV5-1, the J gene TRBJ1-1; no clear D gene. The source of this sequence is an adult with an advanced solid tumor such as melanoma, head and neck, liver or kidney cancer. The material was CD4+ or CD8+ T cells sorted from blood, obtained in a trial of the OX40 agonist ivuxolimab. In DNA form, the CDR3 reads TGCGCCAGCAGCTTGGCCAGGATCGGGAACACTGAAGCTTTCTTT. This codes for CASSLARIGNTEAFF.